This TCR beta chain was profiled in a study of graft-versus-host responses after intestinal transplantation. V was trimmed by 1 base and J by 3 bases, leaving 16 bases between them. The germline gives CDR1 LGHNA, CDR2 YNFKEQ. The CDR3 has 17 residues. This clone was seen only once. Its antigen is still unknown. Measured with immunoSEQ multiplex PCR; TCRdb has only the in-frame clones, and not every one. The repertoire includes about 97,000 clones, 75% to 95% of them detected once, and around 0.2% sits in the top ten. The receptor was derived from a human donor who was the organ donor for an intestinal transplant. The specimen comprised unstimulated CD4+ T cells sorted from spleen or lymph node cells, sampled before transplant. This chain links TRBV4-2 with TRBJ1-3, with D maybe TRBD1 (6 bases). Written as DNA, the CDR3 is TGTGCCAGCAGCCAAGGCAGTACAGGGTTCCGTGGAAACACCATATATTTT. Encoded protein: CASSQGSTGFRGNTIYF.